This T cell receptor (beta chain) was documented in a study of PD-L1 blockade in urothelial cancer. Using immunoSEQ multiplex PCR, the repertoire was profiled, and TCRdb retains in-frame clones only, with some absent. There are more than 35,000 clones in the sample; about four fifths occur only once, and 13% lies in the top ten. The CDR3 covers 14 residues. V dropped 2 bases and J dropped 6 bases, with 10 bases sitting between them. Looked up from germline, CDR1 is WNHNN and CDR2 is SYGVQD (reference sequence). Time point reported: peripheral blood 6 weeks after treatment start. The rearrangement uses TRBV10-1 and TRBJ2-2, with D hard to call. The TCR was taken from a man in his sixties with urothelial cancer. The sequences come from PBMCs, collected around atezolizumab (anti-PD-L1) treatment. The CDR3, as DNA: TGCGCCAGCAGTGAGCTTCAGGTCTCCGGGGAGCTGTTTTTT. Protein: CASSELQVSGELFF.